Presented here are 2 T cell receptor beta chains from one specimen sequenced in a study of T-cell reconstitution after alpha-beta-depleted transplantation in children. Researchers prepared the TCRbeta library using unique molecular identifiers, the study reports. TCRdb re-analysed the PCR reads in MiXCR, keeping a single row per CDR3 protein. This table holds around 600,000 distinct CDR3 sequences, more than 20% found once. Sequenced here: PBMCs, mostly from graft donor cells, sampled 360 days after TCRalphabeta/CD19-depleted stem cell transplant. These receptors were taken from a boy under three years old who had a stem cell transplant for acute myeloid leukemia, so the T cells may come from the graft donor.

The chain recombines TRBV6-5 with TRBJ2-1; 11 nucleotides match TRBD2. CDR1 MNHEY and CDR2 SVGAGI come from the germline V gene. The CDR3 contains 16 residues. J gave up 4 bases and V 2 bases, and 4 bases lay outside the gene matches. CDR3 amino acids: CASSYESSGGYNEQFF. The CDR3 nucleotides read TGTGCCAGCAGTTACGAATCTAGCGGGGGGTACAATGAGCAGTTCTTC.

This clonotype occurred a few times. This sequence joins TRBV12-3 or TRBV12-4 and TRBJ2-1; 7 bases are a match to TRBD1. V shed 8 bases, J shed 0 bases, and the junction held 4 bases outside the gene matches. CDR3 length: 14 residues. As DNA, the CDR3 is TGTGCCAGCGGACAGGTGAGCTCCTACAATGAGCAGTTCTTC. Its translation: CASGQVSSYNEQFF.